This T cell receptor beta chain was retrieved from a study of blood T cell repertoires in COVID-19. About the research overall: Acute-phase and convalescent COVID-19 samples originated in the United States, Italy and Spain.

Per the germline V gene, CDR1 is LNHDA and CDR2 is SQIVND (reference sequence). Trimming removed 4 bases from V and 2 bases from J; junction bases left unmatched: 3. The CDR3 is 15 residues long. Repertoires were generated with immunoSEQ multiplex PCR, while TCRdb's copy carries only in-frame clones and drops some. Counted here are tens of thousands of clones, 60% to 75% occurring once; the ten biggest clones make up less than 40%. This sequence joins TRBV19 and TRBJ1-5, with 9 bases aligning to TRBD1. The sequenced sample consisted of peripheral blood. The receptor was isolated from a woman in her 70s with acute or convalescent COVID-19. The CDR3 region has the DNA TGTGCCAGTAGTAAACAGGGGGCAGGCAATCAGCCCCAGCATTTT. Translated: CASSKQGAGNQPQHF.